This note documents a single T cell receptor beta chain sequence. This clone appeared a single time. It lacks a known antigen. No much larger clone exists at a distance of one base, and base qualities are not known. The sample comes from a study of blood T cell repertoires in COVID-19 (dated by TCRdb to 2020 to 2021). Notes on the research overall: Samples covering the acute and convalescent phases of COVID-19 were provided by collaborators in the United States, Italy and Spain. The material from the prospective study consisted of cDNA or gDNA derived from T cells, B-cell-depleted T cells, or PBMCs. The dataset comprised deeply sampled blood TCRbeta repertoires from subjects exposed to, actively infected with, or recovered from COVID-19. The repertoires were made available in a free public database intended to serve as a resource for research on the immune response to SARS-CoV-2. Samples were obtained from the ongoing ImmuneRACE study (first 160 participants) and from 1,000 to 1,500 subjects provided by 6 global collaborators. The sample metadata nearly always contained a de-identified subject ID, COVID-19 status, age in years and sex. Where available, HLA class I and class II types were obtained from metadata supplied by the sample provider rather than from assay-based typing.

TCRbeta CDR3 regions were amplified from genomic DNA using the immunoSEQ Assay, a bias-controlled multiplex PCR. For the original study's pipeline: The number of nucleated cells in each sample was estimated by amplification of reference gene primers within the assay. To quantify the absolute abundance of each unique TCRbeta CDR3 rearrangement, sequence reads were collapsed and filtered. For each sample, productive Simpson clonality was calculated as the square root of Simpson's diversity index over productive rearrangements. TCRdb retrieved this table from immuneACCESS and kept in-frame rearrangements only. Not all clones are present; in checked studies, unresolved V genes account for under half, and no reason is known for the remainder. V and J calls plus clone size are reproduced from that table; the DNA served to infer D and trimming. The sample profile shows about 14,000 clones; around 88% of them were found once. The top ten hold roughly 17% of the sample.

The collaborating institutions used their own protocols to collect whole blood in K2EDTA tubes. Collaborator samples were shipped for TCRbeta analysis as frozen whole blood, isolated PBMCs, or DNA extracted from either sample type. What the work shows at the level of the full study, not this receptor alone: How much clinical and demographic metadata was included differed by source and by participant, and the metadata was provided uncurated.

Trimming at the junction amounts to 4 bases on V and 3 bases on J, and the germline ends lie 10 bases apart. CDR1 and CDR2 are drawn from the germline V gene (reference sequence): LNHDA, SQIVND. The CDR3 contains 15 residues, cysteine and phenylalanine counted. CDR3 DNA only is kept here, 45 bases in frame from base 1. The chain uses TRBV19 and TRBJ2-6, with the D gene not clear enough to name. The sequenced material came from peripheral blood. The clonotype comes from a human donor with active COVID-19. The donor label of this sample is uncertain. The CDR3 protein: CASSRQAYGANVLTF. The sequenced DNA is TGTGCCAGTAGTAGGCAGGCTTATGGGGCCAACGTCCTGACTTTC.